This TCR beta chain is drawn from a study of T cell repertoires in cytomegalovirus infection. Study-level information: Through public TCR beta signatures, both CMV infection and matching HLA type were indicated. Study results and limitations: Dominant in the ex vivo response were TCR beta clonotypes restricted by HLA-C and specific for CMV.

About this clonotype: The target antigen is unknown.

After removal of 6 bases from V and 0 bases from J, the junction contained 10 bases not matched to a gene. This CDR3 contains 17 residues. In germline, CDR1 is MNHEY, CDR2 SVGAGI. TCRdb ran MiXCR on the reads and lists one entry per CDR3 protein. The data hold some 800,000 distinct CDR3 sequences, with 25% to 35% observed a single time. The genes are TRBV6-5 and TRBJ2-3, with 9 bases aligning to TRBD2. The sample was cultured CD8+ T cells from PBMCs, taken from culture after CMV antigen stimulation. This clonotype was sampled from a human donor in good health (CMV status not recorded). Some clones in this sample may be carry-over from other donors' samples. The CDR3 spells CASSLSLAGISTDTQYF. The CDR3 coding sequence is TGTGCCAGCAGCCTCTCCCTAGCGGGGATCAGCACAGATACGCAGTATTTT.